Listed here are 15 T cell receptor beta chains from one sample, sequenced in a study of T cell responses to AZD1222 COVID-19 vaccine. Data came from immunoSEQ multiplex PCR; TCRdb stores just in-frame clones and leaves some out. Counted here are 130,000 or so clones, 92% occurring once; the ten biggest clones make up approximately 1%. Sample: peripheral blood, taken on day 0 of AZD1222 vaccination. Receptor source: an adult in good health.

The chain uses TRBV5-1 and TRBJ1-1; D possibly corresponds to TRBD1 (6 bases). CDR1 SGHRS and CDR2 YFSETQ come from the germline V gene. The CDR3 consists of 15 residues. Trimming shortened V by 0 bases and J by 5 bases, and 14 bases separated the two germline ends. CDR3 in DNA: TGCGCCAGCAGCTTGGCGCCAGGGGCGAAGACTGAAGCTTTCTTT. Its translation is CASSLAPGAKTEAFF.

The chain uses TRBV12-5 and TRBJ1-5, with 7 bases aligning to TRBD1. CDR1 LGHNT and CDR2 FRNRAP come from the germline V gene. V trimming: 2 bases; J trimming: 4 bases; junction bases outside the gene matches: 11. The CDR3 runs 17 residues. This CDR3 reads CASGLLQATGSNQPQHF. CDR3 DNA: TGTGCTAGTGGTTTGCTCCAGGCGACAGGGAGTAATCAGCCCCAGCATTTT.

V usage is TRBV18 and J usage is TRBJ1-2; 12 nucleotides line up with TRBD1. After removal of 3 bases from V and 4 bases from J, the junction contained 6 bases not matched to a gene. There are 16 residues in the CDR3. Germline lookup yields CDR1 KGHSH and CDR2 LQKENI. CDR3 region: CASSPLGQGALYGYTF. The CDR3 DNA reads TGTGCCAGCTCACCCTTGGGACAGGGGGCCCTCTATGGCTACACCTTC.

The chain joins TRBV18 to TRBJ2-7, with D hard to call. V lost 3 bases and J lost 3, with 9 bases in between. In germline, CDR1 is KGHSH, CDR2 LQKENI. CDR3 length equals 13 residues. The CDR3 DNA follows: TGTGCCAGCTCACCTATGGCAGGCTACGAGCAGTACTTC. This codes for CASSPMAGYEQYF.

The chain links TRBV13 to TRBJ1-4; 7 bases fit TRBD1. The junction had 15 bases not matched to a gene; V was cut back by 2 bases and J by 3 bases. This CDR3 comprises 19 residues. CDR1 PRHDT and CDR2 FYEKMQ come from the germline V gene (reference sequence). Here the CDR3 reads CASSLYRGTSQIPNEKLFF. The DNA of the CDR3 is TGTGCCAGCAGCTTATACAGGGGCACCTCCCAGATACCTAATGAAAAACTGTTTTTT. Complete variable domain (other parts from reference TRBV13 and TRBJ1-4): AAGVIQSPRHLIKEKRETATLKCYPIPRHDTVYWYQQGPGQDPQFLISFYEKMQSDKGSIPDRFSAQQFSDYHSELNMSSLELGDSALYFCASSLYRGTSQIPNEKLFFGSGTQLSVL.

The rearrangement uses TRBV5-1 and TRBJ2-3, with D tentatively TRBD1 (5 bases). The germline V gene has CDR1 SGHRS and CDR2 YFSETQ. Between the trimmed V and J ends, which lost 4 bases and 2 bases, there was a span of 23 bases. The CDR3 length is 18 residues. The CDR3 bases are TGCGCCAGCAGCGCGGCTTCTACAGGACGACCAAACACAGATACGCAGTATTTT. This sequence encodes CASSAASTGRPNTDTQYF.

V gene TRBV24-1 combines with J gene TRBJ2-4; 8 nucleotides line up with TRBD1. Trimming took 4 bases from V and 5 from J; bases not matched to a gene: 6. The CDR3 has 15 amino acids. The germline gives CDR1 KGHDR, CDR2 SFDVKD. In DNA, the CDR3 is TGTGCCACCAGTGACTCAGGGACAGGCCAAAACATTCAGTACTTC. Translation gives CATSDSGTGQNIQYF.

V is TRBV13 and J is TRBJ1-5; no clear D. The V end lost 0 bases, the J end lost 2 bases, and 11 bases lay between the germline ends. The length of the CDR3 is 16 residues. Germline V CDR1 and CDR2: PRHDT, FYEKMQ (reference sequence). The CDR3 coding sequence is TGTGCCAGCAGCTTAGGACCGGTAATTGGCAATCAGCCCCAGCATTTT. Translated, it gives CASSLGPVIGNQPQHF.

The gene calls are TRBV20-1 and TRBJ1-1; no reliable D call. The CDR3 totals 13 residues. V was cut by 3 bases and J by 8 bases, with 16 bases left in between. CDR1 and CDR2 from the germline V gene are DFQATT and SNEGSKA (reference sequence). The DNA of the CDR3 is TGCAGTGCTAGTGGCGCGGTGGAAGGCGAAGCTTTCTTT. The encoded protein is CSASGAVEGEAFF.

V and J are TRBV6-1 and TRBJ2-7; weak D call: TRBD2 (6 bases). This CDR3 has 14 amino acids. V was trimmed by 3 bases and J by 3 bases, leaving 12 bases between them. The V gene's germline CDR1 is MNHNS and CDR2 SASEGT. The CDR3 sequence: CASSENGGNYEQYF. CDR3 sequence (DNA): TGTGCCAGCAGTGAGAATGGGGGGAACTACGAGCAGTACTTC.

A word on this clone: Other DNA sequences from this sample encode an identical CDR3 as well. The chain has TRBV12-3 or TRBV12-4 and TRBJ2-7; TRBD2 is a possible D gene (5 bases). The germline V and J ends were trimmed by 3 bases and 3 bases, with 9 bases remaining between them. This CDR3 has 13 amino acids. CDR3 DNA: TGTGCCAGCAGTTTCGCCGGAGGCTACGAGCAGTACTTC. Translation gives CASSFAGGYEQYF.

In its sample, this clone was seen once. The rearrangement uses TRBV18 and TRBJ1-2; 10 positions match TRBD1. J was trimmed by 0 bases and V by 3 bases; bases with no gene match: 1. This CDR3 is 15 amino acids long. The germline CDR1 and CDR2 sequences are KGHSH and LQKENI. DNA of the CDR3: TGTGCCAGCTCACCCGGGACAGGGGCTAACTATGGCTACACCTTC. As protein: CASSPGTGANYGYTF.

CDR3 sequence (DNA): TGTGCCAGCGGCCGGGGGCTCCTAAATGAAAAACTGTTTTTT. Translating it yields CASGRGLLNEKLFF. The V call is TRBV3-1 (or the pseudogene TRBV3-2), the J call TRBJ1-4, with D tentatively TRBD1 (6 bases). The CDR3 extends over 14 amino acids. The V gene's germline CDR1 is LGHDT and CDR2 YNNKEL (reference sequence). V was cut by 8 bases and J by 5 bases, with 15 bases left in between.

This clone was counted a single time. V gene TRBV7-3 combines with J gene TRBJ2-1; 8 bases fit TRBD2. CDR3 size: 16 residues. The germline V gene encodes CDR1 SGHTA and CDR2 FQGTGA. V was pared by 4 bases and J by 7 bases, with 12 bases of the junction left unmatched. This CDR3 is CASSSAGTRNRNEQFF. The CDR3 nucleotides are TGTGCCAGCAGCTCCGCCGGGACTAGGAACCGGAATGAGCAGTTCTTC.

This chain links TRBV7-9 with TRBJ2-1, with TRBD2 matching over 13 bases. V lost 5 bases to trimming and J lost 2 bases; unmatched junction nucleotides: 6. This CDR3 spans 17 amino acids. Per the germline V gene, CDR1 is SEHNR and CDR2 is FQNEAQ (reference sequence). The CDR3 spells CASSHPGLAGPYNEQFF. DNA of the CDR3: TGTGCCAGCAGCCACCCGGGACTAGCGGGACCCTACAATGAGCAGTTCTTC.